This section outlines one TCR beta chain sequence together with its context. This clone was seen a few times. Its recognized antigen is unknown. Qualities for individual bases were not recorded, and no much larger clone is one base off. TCRbeta CDR3 regions were amplified from genomic DNA by means of the immunoSEQ Assay, a bias-controlled multiplex PCR. Under the source paper's analysis protocol: Within the assay, amplification of reference gene primers was used to estimate how many nucleated cells each sample contained. To quantify the absolute abundance of each unique TCRbeta CDR3 rearrangement, sequence reads were collapsed and filtered. For each sample, productive Simpson clonality was calculated by taking the square root of Simpson's diversity index across productive rearrangements. Here the immuneACCESS table is served through TCRdb, limited to in-frame sequences with V and J called. Missing clones are a known gap in these copies; in checked studies unresolved V genes cover under half, and the rest lacks a known reason. V and J calls and clone size are those listed in that table; D and trimming were worked out from the DNA. The sample includes some 700,000 clones, with over 80% observed a single time. The ten largest clones capture roughly 0.25% of the sample.

Whole blood was collected in K2EDTA tubes by collaborating institutions according to the institutions' own protocols. For TCRbeta analysis, collaborators shipped samples in one of three forms: frozen whole blood, isolated PBMCs, or DNA extracted from either of those sample types. This sample was included in a study of blood T cell repertoires in COVID-19 (dated by TCRdb to the early 2020s). Notes on the research overall: Samples covering the acute and convalescent phases of COVID-19 were provided by collaborators in the United States, Italy and Spain. The samples were drawn from two sources: the first 160 participants of the ongoing ImmuneRACE study, and fewer than 1,500 subjects contributed by 6 global collaborators. The repertoires were made available in a free public database intended to serve as a resource for research on the immune response to SARS-CoV-2. Deeply sampled blood TCRbeta repertoires from subjects exposed to, actively infected with, or recovered from COVID-19 were included in the dataset. A de-identified subject ID, COVID-19 status, age in years and sex were almost always included in the sample metadata. Where available, HLA class I and class II types were taken from metadata supplied by the sample provider and were not determined by assay-based typing. The material from the prospective study consisted of cDNA or gDNA derived from T cells, B-cell-depleted T cells, or PBMCs.

The paper as a whole reports these results and caveats: How much clinical and demographic metadata was included differed by source and by participant, and the metadata was provided uncurated.

Reading the germline V gene gives CDR1 SQVTM and CDR2 ANQGSEA. V trim: 5 bases; J trim: 10 bases; unmatched bases: 12. The CDR3 contains 14 residues, cysteine and phenylalanine counted. The only DNA kept is the CDR3, 42 bases in frame from the first base. This receptor was taken from a woman aged 18 to 35 with acute or convalescent COVID-19. The chain uses TRBV29-1 and TRBJ2-3; TRBD2 agrees with 10 junctional bases. Sequences were obtained from peripheral blood. The CDR3 has the sequence CSVLRASGGPPQYF. The DNA sequence is given as TGCAGCGTTCTTAGGGCTAGCGGGGGCCCGCCGCAGTATTTT.